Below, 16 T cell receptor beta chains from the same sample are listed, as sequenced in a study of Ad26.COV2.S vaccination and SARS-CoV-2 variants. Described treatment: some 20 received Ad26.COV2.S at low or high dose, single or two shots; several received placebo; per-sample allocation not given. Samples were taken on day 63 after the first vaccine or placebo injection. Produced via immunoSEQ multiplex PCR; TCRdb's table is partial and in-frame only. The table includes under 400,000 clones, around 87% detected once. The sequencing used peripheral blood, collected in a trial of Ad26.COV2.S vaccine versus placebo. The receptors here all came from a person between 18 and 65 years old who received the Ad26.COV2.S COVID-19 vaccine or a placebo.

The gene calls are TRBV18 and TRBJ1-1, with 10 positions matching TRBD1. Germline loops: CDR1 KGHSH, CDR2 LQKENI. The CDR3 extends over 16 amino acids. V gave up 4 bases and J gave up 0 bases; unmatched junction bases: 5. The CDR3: CASSLGTGVMNTEAFF. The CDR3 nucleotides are TGTGCCAGCTCACTCGGGACAGGGGTCATGAACACTGAAGCTTTCTTT.

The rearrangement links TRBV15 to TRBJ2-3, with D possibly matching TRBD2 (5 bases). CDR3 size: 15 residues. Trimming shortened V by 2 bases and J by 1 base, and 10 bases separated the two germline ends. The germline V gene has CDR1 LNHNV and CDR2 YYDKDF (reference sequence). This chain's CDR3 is CATSRSGYRTDTQYF. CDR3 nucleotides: TGTGCCACCAGCAGATCGGGGTATCGCACAGATACGCAGTATTTT.

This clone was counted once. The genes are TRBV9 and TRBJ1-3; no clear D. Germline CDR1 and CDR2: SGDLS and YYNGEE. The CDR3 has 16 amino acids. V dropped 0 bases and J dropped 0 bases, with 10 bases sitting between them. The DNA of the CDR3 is TGTGCCAGCAGCGTAGGAGGCGGCTCCTCTGGAAACACCATATATTTT. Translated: CASSVGGGSSGNTIYF.

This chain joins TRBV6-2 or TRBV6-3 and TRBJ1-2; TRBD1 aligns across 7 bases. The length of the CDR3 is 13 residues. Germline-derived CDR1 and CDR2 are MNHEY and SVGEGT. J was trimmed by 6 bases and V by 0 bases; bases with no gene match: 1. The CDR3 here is CASSYSQGDGYTF. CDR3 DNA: TGTGCCAGCAGTTACTCCCAGGGGGATGGCTACACCTTC.

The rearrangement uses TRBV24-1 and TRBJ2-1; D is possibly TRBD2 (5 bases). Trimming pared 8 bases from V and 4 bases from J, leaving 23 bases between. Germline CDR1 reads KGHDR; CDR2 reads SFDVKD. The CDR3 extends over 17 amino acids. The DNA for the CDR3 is TGTGCCACCAAACCCTGGCGGGCCCCATCGTCGTACAATGAGCAGTTCTTC. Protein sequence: CATKPWRAPSSYNEQFF.

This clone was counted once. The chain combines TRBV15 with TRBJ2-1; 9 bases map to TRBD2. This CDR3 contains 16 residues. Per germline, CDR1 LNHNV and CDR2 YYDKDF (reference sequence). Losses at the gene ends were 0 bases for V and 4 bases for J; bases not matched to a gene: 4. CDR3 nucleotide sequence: TGTGCCACCAGCAGAGATCAAAGCGGGGGGTACAATGAGCAGTTCTTC. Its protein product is CATSRDQSGGYNEQFF.

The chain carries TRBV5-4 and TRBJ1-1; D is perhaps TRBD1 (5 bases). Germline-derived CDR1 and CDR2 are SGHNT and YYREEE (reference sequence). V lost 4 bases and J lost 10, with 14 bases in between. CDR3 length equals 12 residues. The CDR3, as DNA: TGTGCCAGCAGCCCCTCGGGGGATGGAGCTTTCTTT. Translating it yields CASSPSGDGAFF.

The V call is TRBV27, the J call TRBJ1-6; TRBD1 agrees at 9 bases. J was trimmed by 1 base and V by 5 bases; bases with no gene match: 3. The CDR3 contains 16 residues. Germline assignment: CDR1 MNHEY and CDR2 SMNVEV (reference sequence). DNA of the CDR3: TGTGCCAGCAGTCGGGACAGGGCTTCCTATAATTCACCCCTCCACTTT. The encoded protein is CASSRDRASYNSPLHF.

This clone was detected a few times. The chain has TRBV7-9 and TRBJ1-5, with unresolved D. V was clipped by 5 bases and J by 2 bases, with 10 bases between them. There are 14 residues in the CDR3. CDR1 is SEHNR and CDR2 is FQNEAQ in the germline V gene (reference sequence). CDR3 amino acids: CASSRDMGNQPQHF. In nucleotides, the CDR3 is TGTGCCAGCAGCCGCGACATGGGCAATCAGCCCCAGCATTTT.

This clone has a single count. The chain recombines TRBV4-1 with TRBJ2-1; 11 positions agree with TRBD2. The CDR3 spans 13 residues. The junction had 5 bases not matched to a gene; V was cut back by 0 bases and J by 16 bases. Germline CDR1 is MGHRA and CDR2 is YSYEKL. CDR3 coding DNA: TGCGCCAGCAGCCAAGATGGACTAGCGGGTCTTTTCTTC. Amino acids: CASSQDGLAGLFF.

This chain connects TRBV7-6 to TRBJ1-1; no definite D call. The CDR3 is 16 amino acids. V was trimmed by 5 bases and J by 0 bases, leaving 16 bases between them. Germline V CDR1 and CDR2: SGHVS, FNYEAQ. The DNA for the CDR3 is TGTGCCAGCAGCCCCTCGGTCGGCAGCTTGAACACTGAAGCTTTCTTT. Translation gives CASSPSVGSLNTEAFF.

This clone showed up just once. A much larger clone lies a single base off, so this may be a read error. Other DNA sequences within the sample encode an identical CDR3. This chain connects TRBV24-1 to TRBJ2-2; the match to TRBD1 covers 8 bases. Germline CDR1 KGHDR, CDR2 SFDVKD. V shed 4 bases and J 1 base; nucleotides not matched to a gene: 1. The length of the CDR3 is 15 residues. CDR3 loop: CATSEGQGNTGELFF. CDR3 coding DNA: TGTGCCACCAGTGAAGGACAGGGGAACACCGGGGAGCTGTTTTTT.

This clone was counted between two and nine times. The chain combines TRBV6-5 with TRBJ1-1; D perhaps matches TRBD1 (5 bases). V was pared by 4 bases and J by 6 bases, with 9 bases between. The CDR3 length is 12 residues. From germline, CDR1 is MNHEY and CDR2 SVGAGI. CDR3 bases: TGTGCCAGCAGTTCCGGGACTCCTGAAGCTTTCTTT. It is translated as CASSSGTPEAFF.

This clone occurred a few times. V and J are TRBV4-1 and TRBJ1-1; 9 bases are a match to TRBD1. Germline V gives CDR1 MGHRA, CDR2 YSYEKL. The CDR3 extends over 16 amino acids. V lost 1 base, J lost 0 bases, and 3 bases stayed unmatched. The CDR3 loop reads CASSQGNRGLNTEAFF. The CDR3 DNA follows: TGCGCCAGCAGCCAAGGGAACAGGGGGCTGAACACTGAAGCTTTCTTT.

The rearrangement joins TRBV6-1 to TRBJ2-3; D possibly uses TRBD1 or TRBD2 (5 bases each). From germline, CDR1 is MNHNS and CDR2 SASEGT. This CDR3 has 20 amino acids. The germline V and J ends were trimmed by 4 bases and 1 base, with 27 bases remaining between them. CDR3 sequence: CASSGPGTHRKGPGTDTQYF. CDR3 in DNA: TGTGCCAGCAGTGGCCCCGGGACGCATAGGAAGGGGCCGGGCACAGATACGCAGTATTTT.

Here the CDR3 reads CASSPAGTVSYEQYF. The DNA of the CDR3 is TGTGCCAGCAGCCCCGCCGGGACAGTGTCCTACGAGCAGTACTTC. The rearrangement links TRBV7-4 to TRBJ2-7; 7 bases map to TRBD1. This CDR3 is 15 amino acids long. J gave up 1 base and V 5 bases, and 8 bases lay outside the gene matches. Germline V CDR1 and CDR2: SGHVT, SQSDAQ. The full variable domain, with the rest looked up from reference TRBV7-4 and TRBJ2-7, is GAGVSQSPRYKVAKRGRDVALRCDSISGHVTLYWYRQTLGQGSEVLTYSQSDAQRDKSGRPSGRFSAERPERSVSTLKIQRTEQGDSAVYLCASSPAGTVSYEQYFGPGTRLTVT.